Below are 19 T cell receptor beta chains sequenced from a single sample in a study of blood T cell repertoires in COVID-19. Sequencing was performed with immunoSEQ multiplex PCR; in TCRdb, only in-frame clones are kept and a portion is missing. The profile covers about 320,000 clones, with 85% appearing a single time and 1.5% to 2% taken by the ten largest. The material sequenced was PBMCs or T cells enriched from blood (not recorded which). Receptor source: a young woman who had been exposed to COVID-19.

J is TRBJ2-7 and V is TRBV7-3, with a tentative D call TRBD2 (5 bases). The germline gives CDR1 SGHTA, CDR2 FQGTGA. The CDR3 contains 14 residues. V lost 5 bases, J lost 1 base, and 12 bases lay in between. The CDR3 here is CASSPWTGSYEQYF. In DNA form, the CDR3 reads TGTGCCAGCAGCCCCTGGACTGGATCCTACGAGCAGTACTTC.

This chain connects TRBV14 to TRBJ1-6; possible D gene TRBD1, 6 bases. CDR1 and CDR2 from the germline V gene are SGHDN and FVKESK. CDR3 size: 16 residues. V was clipped by 5 bases and J by 3 bases, with 14 bases between them. The CDR3 loop is CASSSRGGYYNSPLHF. The CDR3 bases are TGTGCCAGCAGCTCAAGGGGGGGCTACTATAATTCACCCCTCCACTTT.

This sequence joins TRBV5-6 and TRBJ2-7; 8 bases align to TRBD2. Unmatched junction bases numbered 9, after V lost 4 bases and J lost 0 bases. In germline, CDR1 is SGHDT, CDR2 YYEEEE. The CDR3 is 16 residues long. CDR3 loop: CASSEGGRMSSYEQYF. The CDR3 nucleotides are TGTGCCAGCAGCGAGGGCGGGAGGATGAGCTCCTACGAGCAGTACTTC.

The chain has TRBV2 and TRBJ1-2; 8 bases are a match to TRBD1. The CDR3 is 16 residues long. The V segment lost 4 bases and the J segment 4 bases; nucleotides outside the gene matches: 11. CDR1 is SNHLY, CDR2 FYNNEI, per germline. The CDR3: CASSAEWTGKAYGYTF. The DNA of the CDR3 is TGTGCCAGCAGTGCAGAGTGGACAGGGAAAGCCTATGGCTACACCTTC.

The chain joins TRBV12-5 to TRBJ2-7; 7 bases are a match to TRBD2. Germline-derived CDR1 and CDR2 are LGHNT and FRNRAP. Trimming cost V 3 bases and J 2 bases; bases outside gene matches: 16. This CDR3 spans 18 amino acids. CDR3: CASGLPQAGTQSPYEQYF. CDR3 DNA: TGTGCTAGTGGTTTACCCCAAGCGGGGACTCAAAGCCCCTACGAGCAGTACTTC.

A word on this clone: The sample contains more than one DNA sequence encoding this CDR3. The chain joins TRBV5-1 to TRBJ1-2; the match to TRBD1 covers 7 bases. Germline CDR1 and CDR2: SGHRS and YFSETQ. This CDR3 contains 14 residues. The junction had 5 bases not matched to a gene; V was cut back by 4 bases and J by 2 bases. CDR3 region: CASSLTTGNYGYTF. DNA for the CDR3: TGCGCCAGCAGCCTAACGACAGGGAACTATGGCTACACCTTC.

CDR3 residues: CASLAGSGLYEQYF. The CDR3 DNA is TGTGCCAGCCTAGCGGGATCCGGACTCTACGAGCAGTACTTC. The J gene is TRBJ2-7, the V gene TRBV2; 9 bases align to TRBD2. CDR3 length: 14 amino acids. The germline V gene has CDR1 SNHLY and CDR2 FYNNEI. With 8 bases clipped from V and 3 bases from J, the junction kept 8 bases outside the gene matches.

This clone was observed many times. J is TRBJ2-3 and V is TRBV5-1, with D possibly matching TRBD2 (6 bases). The germline V gene encodes CDR1 SGHRS and CDR2 YFSETQ. V was trimmed by 4 bases and J by 2 bases, leaving 11 bases between them. The CDR3 runs 14 residues. CDR3 in amino acids: CASSPGLNTDTQYF. In nucleotides, the CDR3 is TGCGCCAGCAGCCCGGGACTCAACACAGATACGCAGTATTTT. Together with reference TRBV5-1 and TRBJ2-3, the CDR3 gives the full variable domain: KAGVTQTPRYLIKTRGQQVTLSCSPISGHRSVSWYQQTPGQGLQFLFEYFSETQRNKGNFPGRFSGRQFSNSRSEMNVSTLELGDSALYLCASSPGLNTDTQYFGPGTRLTVL.

A single count supports this clone. The gene calls are TRBV2 and TRBJ1-2; 8 bases match TRBD1. Trimming took 7 bases from V and 3 from J; bases not matched to a gene: 13. The CDR3 spans 16 residues. The germline gives CDR1 SNHLY, CDR2 FYNNEI. DNA for the CDR3: TGTGCCAGCATCCCTCTGAATCAGGGGGCGGACTATGGCTACACCTTC. Amino acid sequence: CASIPLNQGADYGYTF. Together with reference TRBV2 and TRBJ1-2, the CDR3 gives the full variable domain: EPEVTQTPSHQVTQMGQEVILRCVPISNHLYFYWYRQILGQKVEFLVSFYNNEISEKSEIFDDQFSVERPDGSNFTLKIRSTKLEDSAMYFCASIPLNQGADYGYTFGSGTRLTVV.

The chain is built from TRBV27 and TRBJ1-5; unclear D gene. CDR1 and CDR2 (germline): MNHEY, SMNVEV (reference sequence). CDR3 size: 14 residues. Deletions cut 8 bases from V and 3 bases from J, with 14 bases between. In DNA, the CDR3 is TGTGCCAGCTCCACCGAGGGAGTCAATCAGCCCCAGCATTTT. The encoded protein is CASSTEGVNQPQHF.

The V call is TRBV7-9, the J call TRBJ2-7; D not resolved. The ends were cut back, 5 bases at V and 4 bases at J, with 12 bases in the middle. Germline V lookup: CDR1 SEHNR, CDR2 FQNEAQ (reference sequence). The CDR3 loop spans 13 amino acids. This CDR3 is CASSPSPRYEQYF. The CDR3 region has the DNA TGTGCCAGCAGCCCCTCCCCCAGGTACGAGCAGTACTTC. Combining the CDR3 with reference TRBV7-9 and TRBJ2-7 gives the whole variable domain DTGVSQNPRHKITKRGQNVTFRCDPISEHNRLYWYRQTLGQGPEFLTYFQNEAQLEKSRLLSDRFSAERPKGSFSTLEIQRTEQGDSAMYLCASSPSPRYEQYFGPGTRLTVT.

The rearrangement uses TRBV5-1 and TRBJ1-6; 7 bases align to TRBD1. The CDR3 runs to 17 residues. J lost 0 bases, V lost 0 bases, and 3 bases had no gene match. CDR1 is SGHRS and CDR2 is YFSETQ in the germline V gene. CDR3 nucleotides: TGCGCCAGCAGCTTGGCCGAGGGGGCCTCCTATAATTCACCCCTCCACTTT. Translated, it gives CASSLAEGASYNSPLHF.

The chain carries TRBV7-3 and TRBJ1-1; no reliable D call. Germline values: CDR1 SGHTA, CDR2 FQGTGA. CDR3 length equals 14 residues. V lost 0 bases and J 3 bases, leaving 8 bases between the germline ends. The CDR3 DNA reads TGTGCCAGCAGCTTAACAGGGAGGGACACTGAAGCTTTCTTT. Protein sequence: CASSLTGRDTEAFF.

This rearrangement joins TRBV6-6 to TRBJ1-2; TRBD1 matches 7 bases. After removal of 1 base from V and 6 bases from J, the junction contained 11 bases not matched to a gene. This CDR3 contains 16 residues. Germline CDR1 reads MNHNY; CDR2 reads SVGAGI (reference sequence). The chain's CDR3 is CASSYYPRDSSDGYTF. CDR3 nucleotide sequence: TGTGCCAGCAGTTACTACCCCCGGGACAGTAGCGATGGCTACACCTTC.

The rearrangement links TRBV30 to TRBJ2-7, with no clear D. V lost 1 base to trimming and J lost 7 bases, with 11 bases between them. Germline assignment: CDR1 GTSNPN and CDR2 SVGIG (reference sequence). This CDR3 spans 12 amino acids. Here the CDR3 reads CAWSGARSEQYF. The CDR3 DNA is TGTGCCTGGAGTGGGGCTCGGTCGGAGCAGTACTTC. Together with reference TRBV30 and TRBJ2-7, the CDR3 gives the full variable domain: SQTIHQWPATLVQPVGSPLSLECTVEGTSNPNLYWYRQAAGRGLQLLFYSVGIGQISSEVPQNLSASRPQDRQFILSSKKLLLSDSGFYLCAWSGARSEQYFGPGTRLTVT.

This clone was recorded only once. J is TRBJ1-6 and V is TRBV12-5; TRBD1 agrees at 9 bases. Germline V gives CDR1 LGHNT, CDR2 FRNRAP. The CDR3 extends over 17 amino acids. V was pared by 4 bases and J by 7 bases, with 11 bases of the junction left unmatched. The DNA of the CDR3 is TGTGCTAGTGGTTCCGAACAGGGGGCGGTTAGGAATTCACCCCTCCACTTT. It yields the protein CASGSEQGAVRNSPLHF.

CDR3 bases: TGTGCCAGCAGCCAAAAGACTAGCGGGAGGGAAAACATTCAGTACTTC. It is translated as CASSQKTSGRENIQYF. This chain links TRBV3-1 (or the pseudogene TRBV3-2) with TRBJ2-4; TRBD2 agrees at 14 bases. Germline V gene data show CDR1 as LGHDT and CDR2 as YNNKEL (reference sequence). CDR3 length: 16 residues. J gave up 5 bases and V 2 bases, and 2 bases lay outside the gene matches.

This chain uses TRBV24-1 with TRBJ2-1; D possibly corresponds to TRBD1 (6 bases). Looked up from germline, CDR1 is KGHDR and CDR2 is SFDVKD. V lost 3 bases to trimming and J lost 5 bases, with 16 bases between them. The CDR3 sequence is 16 residues long. The CDR3 sequence: CATSDPGQKNNNEQFF. The CDR3 nucleotides read TGTGCCACCAGTGATCCTGGACAGAAAAATAACAATGAGCAGTTCTTC.

This clone showed up just once. The V call is TRBV14, the J call TRBJ2-7; TRBD1 matches 7 bases. V gave up 5 bases and J gave up 2 bases; unmatched junction bases: 9. Germline V gives CDR1 SGHDN, CDR2 FVKESK. This CDR3 has 15 residues. Here the CDR3 DNA reads TGTGCCAGCAGCTTCCGACAGGGTTCCGCCTACGAGCAGTACTTC. It translates to CASSFRQGSAYEQYF.